A selection of T cell receptor beta chains follows, all from one sample in a study of blood T cell repertoires in COVID-19. TCRdb's table, derived via immunoSEQ multiplex PCR, lists solely in-frame clones and lacks some. The sample records fewer than 300,000 clones, approximately 93% being singletons. The sequencing input was peripheral blood. The receptor set was obtained from a woman aged 30 to 39 with COVID-19, enrolled during active disease. Both conserved end residues are part of each CDR3. A D gene is named only where the DNA matches it firmly. Some rows have no size entry. The others give once, few or many, or a class for an expanded clone.

>NA|TRBJ1-1|TRBV28|NA
TGTGCCAGCAGTTTAGAGCCAGGGGCTGGGAACACTGAAGCTTTCTTT
CASSLEPGAGNTEAFF
>TRBD1|TRBJ1-4|TRBV19|NA
TGTGCCAGTAGAGACAGGGGCCAGGTCGAAAAACTGTTTTTT
CASRDRGQVEKLFF
>NA|TRBJ1-2|TRBV4-1|NA
TGCGCCAGCAGTCCCCACCCGAGCGGCTATGGCTACACCTTC
CASSPHPSGYGYTF
>NA|TRBJ2-2|TRBV7-2|NA
TGTGCCAGCAGCCCCCGCGGCGGGATCGGGTCCGGGGAGCTGTTTTTT
CASSPRGGIGSGELFF
>TRBD1|TRBJ1-5|TRBV10-3|NA
TGTGCCATCACCACAGGGGCCGATCAGCCCCAGCATTTT
CAITTGADQPQHF
>TRBD1|TRBJ2-7|TRBV2|NA
TGTGCCAGCAGATCACAGGGGGTAGGCTACGAGCAGTACTTC
CASRSQGVGYEQYF
>NA|TRBJ2-1|TRBV9|NA
TGTGCCAGCAGCCCGACTACGACGCGCAATAAGCAGTTCTTC
CASSPTTTRNKQFF
>TRBD1|TRBJ1-1|TRBV29-1|NA
TGCAGCGTCGCTGGGACAGGGGACACTGAAGCTTTCTTT
CSVAGTGDTEAFF
>NA|TRBJ1-1|TRBV19|NA
TGTGCCAGTAGTATAAGGATGAGTTGGGACACAGGAAGGGGAGCTTTCTTT
CASSIRMSWDTGRGAFF
>TRBD2|TRBJ2-7|TRBV18|NA
TGTGCCAGCTCACCACAGCGGGAGCCCCCCTCCTACGAGCAGTACTTC
CASSPQREPPSYEQYF
>NA|TRBJ1-1|TRBV6-5|NA
TGTGCCAGCAGGGGAGGGATGAACACTGAAGCTTTCTTT
CASRGGMNTEAFF
>NA|TRBJ2-1|TRBV18|NA
TGTGCCAGCTCACCACTTGGGACAAACTACAATGAGCAGTTCTTC
CASSPLGTNYNEQFF
>TRBD2|TRBJ2-3|TRBV28|NA
TGTGCCAGCAGCCTACTAGCGGCTAGCACAGATACGCAGTATTTT
CASSLLAASTDTQYF
>NA|TRBJ2-3|TRBV6-5|NA
TGTGCCAGCAACCTCCGGGTCTCTAGCACAGATACGCAGTATTTT
CASNLRVSSTDTQYF
>TRBD1|TRBJ2-3|TRBV29-1|NA
TGCAGCGTTGAAAGGGGACAGTCTAGCACAGATACGCAGTATTTT
CSVERGQSSTDTQYF
>NA|TRBJ2-2|TRBV5-5|NA
TGTGCCAGCAGCCCGGGAGGGGGCTTTGACACCGGGGAGCTGTTTTTT
CASSPGGGFDTGELFF
>TRBD2|TRBJ2-7|TRBV30|NA
TGTGCCTGGAAAGGAAGGCGGGAGAGGGGCTACGAGCAGTACTTC
CAWKGRRERGYEQYF
>NA|TRBJ2-2|TRBV7-2|NA
TGTGCCAGCAGCTGGGGGACAACGACCGGGGAGCTGTTTTTT
CASSWGTTTGELFF
>TRBD2|TRBJ2-3|TRBV10-3|NA
TGTGCCATCAGGGACGATTCCGGGACTAGCGGAAGCACAGATACGCAGTATTTT
CAIRDDSGTSGSTDTQYF
>NA|TRBJ2-5|TRBV25-1|NA
TGTGCCAGCAGATCTGTCAGGGGCTGGGAGACCCAGTACTTC
CASRSVRGWETQYF
>NA|TRBJ2-7|TRBV7-9|once
TGTGCCAGCAGCTCTCTGGGCAACAGGGATCGCGCCTACGAGCAGTACTTC
CASSSLGNRDRAYEQYF
>NA|TRBJ2-1|TRBV6-2/TRBV6-3|once
TGTGCCAGCAGTTACGGGGGCGGATACAATGAGCAGTTCTTC
CASSYGGGYNEQFF
>NA|TRBJ1-5|TRBV3-1/TRBV3-2|NA
TGTGCCAGCAGTCTTTCAGGTAGCAATCAGCCCCAGCATTTT
CASSLSGSNQPQHF
>NA|TRBJ2-7|TRBV28|NA
TGTGCCCACTCGGGGTCCTACGAGCAGTACTTC
CAHSGSYEQYF
>TRBD1|TRBJ1-3|TRBV5-5|few
TGTGCCAGCAGCCTTGTAGGACAGGGGACACGAAACACCATATATTTT
CASSLVGQGTRNTIYF
>TRBD1|TRBJ1-4|TRBV19|NA
TGTGCCAGTAGTAACAGGGGGCTTGATGAAAAACTGTTTTTT
CASSNRGLDEKLFF
>NA|TRBJ1-2|TRBV7-9|NA
TGTGCCAGCAGCTTCGACCTTCCGGGTGGCTACACCTTC
CASSFDLPGGYTF
>TRBD2|TRBJ2-4|TRBV28|NA
TGTGCCAGCAGTTTCATTTGGGGAGGGCAGGAGAAAAACATTCAGTACTTC
CASSFIWGGQEKNIQYF
>NA|TRBJ1-1|TRBV19|many
TGTGCCAGTAGTTATTCGGTGAACACTGAAGCTTTCTTT
CASSYSVNTEAFF
>NA|TRBJ2-2|TRBV21-1|NA
TGTGCCAGCAGCAAGGAATATCACGGGAGGGCCTTCACCGGGGAGCTGTTTTTT
CASSKEYHGRAFTGELFF
>NA|TRBJ2-1|TRBV5-1|once
TGCGCCAGCAGCTTGGCACTTGACTACAATGAGCAGTTCTTC
CASSLALDYNEQFF
>NA|TRBJ1-6|TRBV28|NA
TGTGCCAGCAGGGATCAGGGAGGCTATAATTCACCCCTCCACTTT
CASRDQGGYNSPLHF